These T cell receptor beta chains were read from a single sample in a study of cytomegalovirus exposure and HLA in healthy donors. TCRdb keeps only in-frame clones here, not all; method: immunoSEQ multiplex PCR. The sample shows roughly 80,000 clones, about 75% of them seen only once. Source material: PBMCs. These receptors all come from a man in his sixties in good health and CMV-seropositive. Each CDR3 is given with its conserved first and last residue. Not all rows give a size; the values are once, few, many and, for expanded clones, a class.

cdr3_aa: CASPTGTSGGAIYNEQFF
clone_size: NA
v_call: TRBV6-4

cdr3_aa: CASSQDRAGYTF
clone_size: NA
v_call: TRBV18

cdr3_aa: CASSAGQGAGYEQYF
clone_size: NA
v_call: TRBV9

cdr3_aa: CASSEISGYEQYF
clone_size: NA
v_call: TRBV10-1

cdr3_aa: CASSQDWTLPNEQFF
clone_size: NA
v_call: TRBV14

cdr3_aa: CASRGREDTQYF
clone_size: NA
v_call: TRBV2

cdr3_aa: CASSPGQSRRYTF
clone_size: NA
v_call: TRBV25-1

cdr3_aa: CASSYDRSYEQYF
clone_size: NA
v_call: TRBV6-5

cdr3_aa: CASSGDRVVGPQHF
clone_size: NA
v_call: TRBV7-8

cdr3_aa: CASSDPGLAGYEQYF
clone_size: few
v_call: TRBV2

cdr3_aa: CASGGDHSYEQYF
clone_size: NA
v_call: TRBV6-6

cdr3_aa: CAWSGSGEAFF
clone_size: NA
v_call: TRBV30

cdr3_aa: CSSSLATQPQHF
clone_size: NA
v_call: TRBV7-9

cdr3_aa: CASSYGSIYGYTF
clone_size: NA
v_call: TRBV6-5

cdr3_aa: CASTRTVGGTDTQYF
clone_size: few
v_call: TRBV6-5

cdr3_aa: CASRRPGQGGYTF
clone_size: few
v_call: TRBV6-1

cdr3_aa: CASKETGRSTGELFF
clone_size: NA
v_call: TRBV19

cdr3_aa: CASSSTPGTGDTEAFF
clone_size: NA
v_call: TRBV18

cdr3_aa: CASSFPGRGGASTDTQYF
clone_size: few
v_call: TRBV7-6

cdr3_aa: CASSSITGSGYTF
clone_size: NA
v_call: TRBV27

cdr3_aa: CSVPITGPGYTF
clone_size: NA
v_call: TRBV29-1

cdr3_aa: CASSQERTDYEQYF
clone_size: few
v_call: TRBV4-1

cdr3_aa: CASSDVVGTDSF
clone_size: NA
v_call: TRBV6-1

cdr3_aa: CASSSSLEGAGTEAFF
clone_size: NA
v_call: TRBV5-1

cdr3_aa: CASSVGTATQYF
clone_size: once
v_call: TRBV6-1

cdr3_aa: CAIRTGVANYGYTF
clone_size: NA
v_call: TRBV10-3

cdr3_aa: CASSLGGAPQETQYF
clone_size: few
v_call: TRBV6-1

cdr3_aa: CASSLDRPYQETQYF
clone_size: few
v_call: TRBV5-1

cdr3_aa: CASTPREGISYEQYF
clone_size: NA
v_call: TRBV10-2

cdr3_aa: CASSWRTGADQPQHF
clone_size: NA
v_call: TRBV5-5

cdr3_aa: CASSLAGTGFTEAFF
clone_size: NA
v_call: TRBV5-4

cdr3_aa: CASSHIQGSEQFF
clone_size: few
v_call: TRBV7-9

cdr3_aa: CASSITGGFYNEQFF
clone_size: NA
v_call: TRBV9

cdr3_aa: CSSSSLPRGQGAAETQYF
clone_size: NA
v_call: TRBV7-9

cdr3_aa: CASSQDRVNQPQHF
clone_size: NA
v_call: TRBV6-1

cdr3_aa: CASSYYRLSEAFF
clone_size: NA
v_call: TRBV11-2

cdr3_aa: CASSSQGAADTQYF
clone_size: NA
v_call: TRBV6-5

cdr3_aa: CASNKRGDRGNTEAFF
clone_size: few
v_call: TRBV6-6

cdr3_aa: CASSPRGRLPGELFF
clone_size: few
v_call: TRBV7-9

cdr3_aa: CASSSALLTDEQFF
clone_size: NA
v_call: TRBV5-1

cdr3_aa: CASSLVQLQGYEQYF
clone_size: NA
v_call: TRBV11-2

cdr3_aa: CASSEALAGGGEQYF
clone_size: NA
v_call: TRBV6-1